The 8 T cell receptor beta chains below all came from one sample that was sequenced in a study of cytomegalovirus exposure and HLA in healthy donors. A multiplex PCR was run with 60 Vbeta primers and 13 Jbeta primers. The data were produced by immunoSEQ multiplex PCR, yet TCRdb's version contains in-frame clones alone and is incomplete. The sample lists around 130,000 clones, about 78% occurring once. The sequenced sample consisted of PBMCs. These receptors all stem from a man aged 50-59 years in good health and CMV-seronegative.

The V and J genes are TRBV18 and TRBJ2-7; D is unclear. The CDR3 sequence is 14 residues long. Deletions cut 3 bases from V and 1 base from J, with 10 bases between. From germline, CDR1 is KGHSH and CDR2 LQKENI. The CDR3 coding sequence is TGTGCCAGCTCACCTACGACGGGTTCCTACGAGCAGTACTTC. This codes for CASSPTTGSYEQYF.

V is TRBV5-1 and J is TRBJ1-1; 10 nucleotides agree with TRBD1. The germline V gene encodes CDR1 SGHRS and CDR2 YFSETQ. The CDR3 is 14 residues long. The V gene end was trimmed by 5 bases and the J gene end by 6 bases; junction bases not matched to a gene: 7. The DNA for the CDR3 is TGCGCCAGCAGACGGGACAGGGGCAGGCCTGAAGCTTTCTTT. Translating it yields CASRRDRGRPEAFF.

Concerning this clone itself: The sample holds other DNA sequences that translate to the same CDR3. This chain joins TRBV28 and TRBJ1-1, with no clear D. The germline V gene has CDR1 MDHEN and CDR2 SYDVKM. This CDR3 is built from 14 residues. Trimming removed 2 bases from V and 0 bases from J, with 7 bases in between. The CDR3 nucleotides are TGTGCCAGCAGTTTAGGCGGCTTGAACACTGAAGCTTTCTTT. Translation gives CASSLGGLNTEAFF.

This chain connects TRBV11-2 to TRBJ2-7, with TRBD1 matching over 10 bases. Germline-derived CDR1 and CDR2 are SGHAT and FQNNGV. Losses at the gene ends were 7 bases for V and 4 bases for J; bases not matched to a gene: 10. This CDR3 has 15 amino acids. The CDR3 DNA is TGTGCCAGCACCCTGGCTGGGACAGGGGTTTACGAGCAGTACTTC. It translates to CASTLAGTGVYEQYF.

This rearrangement joins TRBV9 to TRBJ2-5, with TRBD1 identical over 9 bases. The CDR3 has 13 amino acids. The junction had 4 bases not matched to a gene; V was cut back by 6 bases and J by 4 bases. The germline V gene encodes CDR1 SGDLS and CDR2 YYNGEE. Written as DNA, the CDR3 is TGTGCCAGCAATACAGGGGGCGCAGAGACCCAGTACTTC. This codes for CASNTGGAETQYF.

The rearrangement uses TRBV11-2 and TRBJ2-2, with TRBD2 matching over 7 bases. Per the germline V gene, CDR1 is SGHAT and CDR2 is FQNNGV. V lost 7 bases to trimming and J lost 4 bases; unmatched junction nucleotides: 12. The CDR3 has 16 residues. This CDR3 is CASNTISGLSTGELFF. CDR3 coding DNA: TGTGCCAGCAACACAATCTCGGGACTAAGCACCGGGGAGCTGTTTTTT.

V is TRBV15 and J is TRBJ2-1; D unclear. The CDR3 runs 17 residues. V dropped 0 bases and J dropped 3 bases, with 15 bases sitting between them. Per the germline V gene, CDR1 is LNHNV and CDR2 is YYDKDF (reference sequence). The CDR3 DNA is TGTGCCACCAGCAGAGATTTTTACAGCAGTGACTACAATGAGCAGTTCTTC. Protein sequence: CATSRDFYSSDYNEQFF. Full variable domain (outside the CDR3, taken from reference TRBV15 and TRBJ2-1): DAMVIQNPRYQVTQFGKPVTLSCSQTLNHNVMYWYQQKSSQAPKLLFHYYDKDFNNEADTPDNFQSRRPNTSFCFLDIRSPGLGDTAMYLCATSRDFYSSDYNEQFFGPGTRLTVL.

This chain links TRBV5-4 with TRBJ2-3, with TRBD2 matching 8 bases. V lost 5 bases and J lost 5; bases outside the gene matches: 13. Looked up from germline, CDR1 is SGHNT and CDR2 is YYREEE (reference sequence). The CDR3 covers 16 residues. This chain's CDR3 is CASSSSTARGGDTQYF. The CDR3, as DNA: TGTGCCAGCAGTTCAAGTACGGCCCGGGGGGGAGATACGCAGTATTTT.